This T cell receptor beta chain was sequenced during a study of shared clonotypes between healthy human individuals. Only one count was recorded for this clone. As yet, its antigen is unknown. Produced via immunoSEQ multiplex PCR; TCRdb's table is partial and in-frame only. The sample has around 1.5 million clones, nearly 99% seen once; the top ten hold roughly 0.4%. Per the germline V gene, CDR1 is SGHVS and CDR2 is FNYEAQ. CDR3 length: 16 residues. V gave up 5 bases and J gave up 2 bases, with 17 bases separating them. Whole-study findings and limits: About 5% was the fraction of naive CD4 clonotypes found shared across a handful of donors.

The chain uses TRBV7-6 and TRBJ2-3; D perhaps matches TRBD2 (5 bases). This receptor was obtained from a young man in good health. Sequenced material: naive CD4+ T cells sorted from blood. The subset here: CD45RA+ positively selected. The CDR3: CASSPGSRAYTDTQYF. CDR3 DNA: TGTGCCAGCAGCCCGGGATCTCGGGCCTACACAGATACGCAGTATTTT.